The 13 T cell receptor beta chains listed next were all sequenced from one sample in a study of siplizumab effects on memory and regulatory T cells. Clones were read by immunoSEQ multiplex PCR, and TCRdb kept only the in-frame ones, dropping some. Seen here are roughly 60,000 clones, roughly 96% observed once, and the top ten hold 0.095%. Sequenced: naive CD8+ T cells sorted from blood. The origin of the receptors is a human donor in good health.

This CDR3 is CASSLAGAGTYEQYF. CDR3 DNA sequence: TGTGCCAGCAGCTTGGCCGGGGCGGGGACCTACGAGCAGTACTTC. The genes are TRBV5-4 and TRBJ2-5, with D maybe TRBD2 (6 bases). The J call may be incorrect, as the DNA end agrees better with TRBJ2-7. CDR1 and CDR2 (germline): SGHNT, YYREEE (reference sequence). This CDR3 comprises 15 residues.

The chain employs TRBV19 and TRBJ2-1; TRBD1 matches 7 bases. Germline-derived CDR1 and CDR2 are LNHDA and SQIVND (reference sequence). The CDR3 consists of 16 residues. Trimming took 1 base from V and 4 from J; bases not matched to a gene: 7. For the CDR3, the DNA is TGTGCCAGTAGTATAGTTAAGGGACAGATATACAATGAGCAGTTCTTC. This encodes CASSIVKGQIYNEQFF.

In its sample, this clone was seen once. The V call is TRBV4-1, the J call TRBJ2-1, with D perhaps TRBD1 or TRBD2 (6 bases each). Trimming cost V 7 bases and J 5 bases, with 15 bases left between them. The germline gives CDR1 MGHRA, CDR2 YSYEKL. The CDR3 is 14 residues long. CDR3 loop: CASTVTGADNEQFF. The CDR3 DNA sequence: TGCGCCAGCACGGTCACGGGGGCCGACAATGAGCAGTTCTTC.

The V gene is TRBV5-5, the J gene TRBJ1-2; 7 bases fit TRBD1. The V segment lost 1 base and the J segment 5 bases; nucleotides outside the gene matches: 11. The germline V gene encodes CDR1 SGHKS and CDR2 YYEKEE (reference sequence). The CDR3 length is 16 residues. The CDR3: CASSLIQGEQFYGYTF. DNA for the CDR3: TGTGCCAGCAGCTTGATCCAGGGGGAGCAGTTTTATGGCTACACCTTC.

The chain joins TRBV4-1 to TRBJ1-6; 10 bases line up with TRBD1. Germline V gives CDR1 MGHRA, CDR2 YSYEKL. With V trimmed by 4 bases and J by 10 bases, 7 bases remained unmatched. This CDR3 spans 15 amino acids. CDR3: CASSLTGTGVSPLHF. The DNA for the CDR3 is TGCGCCAGCAGCCTCACGGGGACAGGGGTCTCACCCCTCCACTTT.

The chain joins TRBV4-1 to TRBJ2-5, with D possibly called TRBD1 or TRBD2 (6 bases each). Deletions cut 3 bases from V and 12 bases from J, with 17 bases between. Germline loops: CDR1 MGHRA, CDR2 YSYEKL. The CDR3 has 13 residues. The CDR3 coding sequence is TGCGCCAGCAGCCAGCCGGGGGCCTGGGAAGAGTACTTC. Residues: CASSQPGAWEEYF.

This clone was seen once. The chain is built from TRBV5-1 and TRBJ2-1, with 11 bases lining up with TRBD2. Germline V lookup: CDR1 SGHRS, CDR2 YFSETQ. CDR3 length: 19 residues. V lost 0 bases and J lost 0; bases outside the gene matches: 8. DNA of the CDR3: TGCGCCAGCAGCTTGGTGGGACTAGCGGAGATGATCTCCTACAATGAGCAGTTCTTC. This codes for CASSLVGLAEMISYNEQFF.

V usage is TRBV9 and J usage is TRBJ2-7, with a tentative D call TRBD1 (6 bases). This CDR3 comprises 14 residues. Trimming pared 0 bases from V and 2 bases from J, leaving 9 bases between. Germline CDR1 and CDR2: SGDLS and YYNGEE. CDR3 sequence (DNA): TGTGCCAGCAGCGTAGGCAGGGGAGCCTACGAGCAGTACTTC. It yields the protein CASSVGRGAYEQYF. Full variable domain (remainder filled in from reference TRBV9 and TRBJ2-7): DSGVTQTPKHLITATGQRVTLRCSPRSGDLSVYWYQQSLDQGLQFLIQYYNGEERAKGNILERFSAQQFPDLHSELNLSSLELGDSALYFCASSVGRGAYEQYFGPGTRLTVT.

The CDR3 reads CASSLAWGSEQYF. In DNA form, the CDR3 reads TGTGCCAGCAGCTTAGCTTGGGGATCCGAGCAGTACTTC. The chain has TRBV7-9 and TRBJ2-7, with unresolved D. This CDR3 has 13 amino acids. Per germline, CDR1 SEHNR and CDR2 FQNEAQ (reference sequence). Deletions cut 0 bases from V and 6 bases from J, with 9 bases between.

DNA for the CDR3: TGTGCCAGCAGCTTTGGGACCGAGGGAAGTGGTGAGCAGTTCTTC. It yields the protein CASSFGTEGSGEQFF. This chain joins TRBV5-4 and TRBJ2-1; D assignment may be TRBD1 or TRBD2 (5 bases each). Germline CDR1 reads SGHNT; CDR2 reads YYREEE (reference sequence). CDR3 length: 15 amino acids. V was shortened by 2 bases and J by 9 bases, with 18 bases between the two germline ends.

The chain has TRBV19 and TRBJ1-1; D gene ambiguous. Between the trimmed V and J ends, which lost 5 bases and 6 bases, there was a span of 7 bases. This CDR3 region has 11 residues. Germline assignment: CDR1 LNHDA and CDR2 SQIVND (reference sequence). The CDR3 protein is CASSFGAEAFF. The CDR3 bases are TGTGCCAGTAGTTTCGGCGCTGAAGCTTTCTTT.

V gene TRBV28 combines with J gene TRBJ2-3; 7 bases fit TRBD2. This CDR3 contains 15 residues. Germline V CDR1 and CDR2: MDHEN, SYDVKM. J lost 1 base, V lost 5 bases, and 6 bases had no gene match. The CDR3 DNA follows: TGTGCCAGCAGTACCCTCCTAGCGGGCACAGATACGCAGTATTTT. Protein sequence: CASSTLLAGTDTQYF.

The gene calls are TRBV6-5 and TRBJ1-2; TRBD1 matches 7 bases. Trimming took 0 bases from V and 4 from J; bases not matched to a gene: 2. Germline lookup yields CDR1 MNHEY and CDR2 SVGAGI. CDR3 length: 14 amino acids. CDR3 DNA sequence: TGTGCCAGCAGTTACTCTTGGGACAGCTATGGCTACACCTTC. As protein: CASSYSWDSYGYTF.